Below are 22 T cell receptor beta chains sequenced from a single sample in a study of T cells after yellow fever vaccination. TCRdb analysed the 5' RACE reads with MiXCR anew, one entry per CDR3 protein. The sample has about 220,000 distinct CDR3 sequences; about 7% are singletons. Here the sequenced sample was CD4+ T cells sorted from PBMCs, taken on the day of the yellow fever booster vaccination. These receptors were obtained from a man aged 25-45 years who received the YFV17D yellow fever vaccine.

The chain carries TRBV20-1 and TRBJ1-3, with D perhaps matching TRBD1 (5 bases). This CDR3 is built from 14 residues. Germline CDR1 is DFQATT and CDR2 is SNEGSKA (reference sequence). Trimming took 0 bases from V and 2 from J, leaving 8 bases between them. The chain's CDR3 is CSARDGGAGNTIYF. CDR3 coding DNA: TGCAGTGCTAGAGATGGGGGTGCTGGAAACACCATATATTTT.

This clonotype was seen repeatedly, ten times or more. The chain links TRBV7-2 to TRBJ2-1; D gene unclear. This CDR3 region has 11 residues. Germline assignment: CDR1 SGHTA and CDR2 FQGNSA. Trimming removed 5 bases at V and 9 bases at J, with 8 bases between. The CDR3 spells CASSNLIEQFF. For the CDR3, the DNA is TGTGCCAGCAGCAATCTTATTGAGCAGTTCTTC.

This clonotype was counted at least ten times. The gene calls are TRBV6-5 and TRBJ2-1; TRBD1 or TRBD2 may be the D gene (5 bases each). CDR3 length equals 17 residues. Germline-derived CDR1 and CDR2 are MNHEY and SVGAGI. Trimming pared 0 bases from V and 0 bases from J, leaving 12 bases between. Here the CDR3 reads CASSYSMGVSSYNEQFF. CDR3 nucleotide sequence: TGTGCCAGCAGTTACTCAATGGGGGTCAGCTCCTACAATGAGCAGTTCTTC.

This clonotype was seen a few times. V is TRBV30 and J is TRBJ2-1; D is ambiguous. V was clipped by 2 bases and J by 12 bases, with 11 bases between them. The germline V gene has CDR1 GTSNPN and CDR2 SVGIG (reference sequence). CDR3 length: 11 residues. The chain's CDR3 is CAWSPSKGQFF. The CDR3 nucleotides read TGTGCCTGGAGTCCCTCTAAAGGGCAGTTCTTC.

The CDR3 loop is CASSRGGTAGEKLFF. CDR3 nucleotides: TGTGCCAGCAGCCGGGGGGGGACGGCAGGTGAAAAACTGTTTTTT. This rearrangement joins TRBV5-4 to TRBJ1-4, with a weak D call TRBD1 (5 bases). There are 15 residues in the CDR3. V was clipped by 4 bases and J by 7 bases, with 17 bases between them. CDR1 is SGHNT, CDR2 YYREEE, per germline (reference sequence). Looking up the rest from reference TRBV5-4 and TRBJ1-4 gives the full variable domain: ETGVTQSPTHLIKTRGQQVTLRCSSQSGHNTVSWYQQALGQGPQFIFQYYREEENGRGNFPPRFSGLQFPNYSSELNVNALELDDSALYLCASSRGGTAGEKLFFGSGTQLSVL.

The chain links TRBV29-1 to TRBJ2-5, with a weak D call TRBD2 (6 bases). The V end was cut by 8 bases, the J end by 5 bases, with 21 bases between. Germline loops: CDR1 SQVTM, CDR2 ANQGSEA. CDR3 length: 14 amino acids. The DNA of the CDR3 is TGCAGCTTCAGCGGAGGGCCTCCTAGGGAGACCCAGTACTTC. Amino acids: CSFSGGPPRETQYF.

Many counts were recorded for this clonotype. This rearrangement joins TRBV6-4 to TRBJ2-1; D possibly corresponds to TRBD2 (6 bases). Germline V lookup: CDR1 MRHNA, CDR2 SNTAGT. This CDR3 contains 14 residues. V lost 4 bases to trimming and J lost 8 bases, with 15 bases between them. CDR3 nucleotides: TGTGCCAGCAGTGCGGTTAGCGGAAGGGATGAGCAGTTCTTC. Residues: CASSAVSGRDEQFF.

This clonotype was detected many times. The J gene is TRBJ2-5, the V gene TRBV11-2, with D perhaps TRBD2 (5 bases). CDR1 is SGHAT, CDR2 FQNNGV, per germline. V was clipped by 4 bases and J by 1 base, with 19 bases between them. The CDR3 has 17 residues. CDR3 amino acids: CASSSRAKTLSQETQYF. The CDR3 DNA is TGTGCCAGCAGCTCGCGGGCTAAGACCCTGTCCCAAGAGACCCAGTACTTC.

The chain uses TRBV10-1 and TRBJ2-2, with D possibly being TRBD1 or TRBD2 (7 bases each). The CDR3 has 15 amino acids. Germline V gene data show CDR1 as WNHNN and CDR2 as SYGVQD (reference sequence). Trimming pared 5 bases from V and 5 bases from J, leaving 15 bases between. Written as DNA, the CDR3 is TGCGCCAGCAGTCCAGGGGGGGCTCAAACCGGGGAGCTGTTTTTT. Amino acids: CASSPGGAQTGELFF.

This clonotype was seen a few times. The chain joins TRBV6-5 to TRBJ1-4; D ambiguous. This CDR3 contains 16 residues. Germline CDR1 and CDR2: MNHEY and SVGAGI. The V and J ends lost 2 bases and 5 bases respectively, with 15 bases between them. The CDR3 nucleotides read TGTGCCAGCAGTTACGCCCTACGAGGGAAAAATGAAAAACTGTTTTTT. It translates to CASSYALRGKNEKLFF.

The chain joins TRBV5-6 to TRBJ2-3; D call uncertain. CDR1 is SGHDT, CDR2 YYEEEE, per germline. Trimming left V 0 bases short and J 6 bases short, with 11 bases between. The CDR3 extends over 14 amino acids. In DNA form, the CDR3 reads TGTGCCAGCAGCTTGGCCAACAGAGGCGATACGCAGTATTTT. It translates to CASSLANRGDTQYF.

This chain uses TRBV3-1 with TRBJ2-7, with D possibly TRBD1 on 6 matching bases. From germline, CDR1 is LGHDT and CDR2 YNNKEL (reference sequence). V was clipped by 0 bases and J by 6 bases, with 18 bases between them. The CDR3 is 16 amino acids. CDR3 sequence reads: CASSQEVAGDRVEQYF. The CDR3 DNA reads TGTGCCAGCAGCCAAGAGGTGGCAGGGGATCGGGTCGAGCAGTACTTC.

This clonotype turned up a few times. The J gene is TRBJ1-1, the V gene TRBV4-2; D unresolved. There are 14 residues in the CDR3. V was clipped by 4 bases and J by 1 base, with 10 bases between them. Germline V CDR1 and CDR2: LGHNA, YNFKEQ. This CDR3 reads CASSPKGRNTEAFF. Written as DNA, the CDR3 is TGTGCCAGCAGCCCGAAAGGGAGGAACACTGAAGCTTTCTTT.

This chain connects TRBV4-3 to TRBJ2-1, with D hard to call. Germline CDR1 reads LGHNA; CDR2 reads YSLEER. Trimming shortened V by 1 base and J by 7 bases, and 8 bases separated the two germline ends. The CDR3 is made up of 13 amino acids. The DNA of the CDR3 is TGCGCCAGCAGCCAAGGTCGGAAGAATGAGCAGTTCTTC. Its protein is CASSQGRKNEQFF.

As DNA, the CDR3 is TGTGCCAGCAGCTTAGACAGGGGGCAAAATACGCAGTATTTT. Its translation is CASSLDRGQNTQYF. The J gene is TRBJ2-3, the V gene TRBV7-9; 9 nucleotides agree with TRBD1. V shed 1 base, J shed 7 bases, and the junction held 3 bases outside the gene matches. Germline CDR1 reads SEHNR; CDR2 reads FQNEAQ (reference sequence). This CDR3 contains 14 residues. Full variable domain (missing parts from reference TRBV7-9 and TRBJ2-3): DTGVSQNPRHKITKRGQNVTFRCDPISEHNRLYWYRQTLGQGPEFLTYFQNEAQLEKSRLLSDRFSAERPKGSFSTLEIQRTEQGDSAMYLCASSLDRGQNTQYFGPGTRLTVL.

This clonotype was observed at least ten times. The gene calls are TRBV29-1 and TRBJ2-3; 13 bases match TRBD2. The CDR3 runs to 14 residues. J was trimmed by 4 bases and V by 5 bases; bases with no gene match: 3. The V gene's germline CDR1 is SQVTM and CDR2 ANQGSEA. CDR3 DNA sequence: TGCAGCGTTTCACTAGCGGGAGGGCCAGATACGCAGTATTTT. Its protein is CSVSLAGGPDTQYF.

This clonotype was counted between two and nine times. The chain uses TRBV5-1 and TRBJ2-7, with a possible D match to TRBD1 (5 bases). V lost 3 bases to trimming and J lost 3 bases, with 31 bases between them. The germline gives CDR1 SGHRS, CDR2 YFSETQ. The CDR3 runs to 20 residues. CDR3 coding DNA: TGCGCCAGCAGCTCTCCGCACAGGCCTACACATAGGCCTACACACTACGAGCAGTACTTC. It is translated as CASSSPHRPTHRPTHYEQYF.

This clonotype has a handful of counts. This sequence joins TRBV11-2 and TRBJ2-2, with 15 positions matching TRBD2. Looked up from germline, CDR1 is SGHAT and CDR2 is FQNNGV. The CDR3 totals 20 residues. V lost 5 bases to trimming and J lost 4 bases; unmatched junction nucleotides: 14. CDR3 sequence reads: CASSRRRTSGRAGSTGELFF. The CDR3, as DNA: TGTGCCAGCAGCCGAAGAAGGACTAGCGGGAGGGCCGGTAGCACCGGGGAGCTGTTTTTT. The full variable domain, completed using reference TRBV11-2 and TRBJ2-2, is EAGVAQSPRYKIIEKRQSVAFWCNPISGHATLYWYQQILGQGPKLLIQFQNNGVVDDSQLPKDRFSAERLKGVDSTLKIQPAKLEDSAVYLCASSRRRTSGRAGSTGELFFGEGSRLTVL.

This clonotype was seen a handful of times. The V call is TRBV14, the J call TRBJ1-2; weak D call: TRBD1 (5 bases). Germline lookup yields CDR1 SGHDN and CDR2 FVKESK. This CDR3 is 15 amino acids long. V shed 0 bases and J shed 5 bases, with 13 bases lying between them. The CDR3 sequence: CASSQDQGRSYGYTF. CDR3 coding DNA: TGTGCCAGCAGCCAAGATCAGGGCAGGAGTTATGGCTACACCTTC.

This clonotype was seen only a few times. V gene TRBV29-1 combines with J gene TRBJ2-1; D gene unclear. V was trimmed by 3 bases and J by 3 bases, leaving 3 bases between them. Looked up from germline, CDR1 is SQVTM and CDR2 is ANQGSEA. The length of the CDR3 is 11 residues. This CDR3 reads CSVERYNEQFF. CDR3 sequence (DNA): TGCAGCGTTGAGCGCTACAATGAGCAGTTCTTC.

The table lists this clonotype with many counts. The CDR3, as DNA: TGTGCCAGCAGTTTGACCACCGGGGAGCTGTTTTTT. Translating it yields CASSLTTGELFF. The gene calls are TRBV28 and TRBJ2-2, with D unresolved. Per germline, CDR1 MDHEN and CDR2 SYDVKM. This CDR3 region has 12 residues. V was clipped by 3 bases and J by 4 bases, with 3 bases between them.

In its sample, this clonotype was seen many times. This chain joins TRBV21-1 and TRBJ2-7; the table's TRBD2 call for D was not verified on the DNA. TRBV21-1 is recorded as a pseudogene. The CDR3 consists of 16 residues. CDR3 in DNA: TGTGCCAGCAGCCCCCGGCCCTTGGCCCAACCCTACGAGCAGTACTTC. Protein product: CASSPRPLAQPYEQYF.